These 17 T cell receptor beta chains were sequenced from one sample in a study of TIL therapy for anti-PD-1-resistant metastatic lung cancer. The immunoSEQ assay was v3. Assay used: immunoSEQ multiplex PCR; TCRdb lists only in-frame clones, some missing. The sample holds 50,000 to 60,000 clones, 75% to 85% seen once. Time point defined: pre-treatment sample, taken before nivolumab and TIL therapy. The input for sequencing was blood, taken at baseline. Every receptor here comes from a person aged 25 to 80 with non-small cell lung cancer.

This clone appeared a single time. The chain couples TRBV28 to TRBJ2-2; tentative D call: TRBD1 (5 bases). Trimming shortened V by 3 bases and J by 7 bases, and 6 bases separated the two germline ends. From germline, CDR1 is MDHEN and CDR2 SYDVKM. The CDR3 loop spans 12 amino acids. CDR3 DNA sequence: TGTGCCAGCAGTTTGCAGGGCGGGGAGCTGTTTTTT. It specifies CASSLQGGELFF.

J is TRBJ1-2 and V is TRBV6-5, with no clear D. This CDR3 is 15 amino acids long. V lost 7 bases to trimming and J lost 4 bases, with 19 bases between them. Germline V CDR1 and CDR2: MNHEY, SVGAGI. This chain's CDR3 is CASTVGEGFRYGYTF. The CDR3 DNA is TGTGCCAGCACCGTCGGGGAGGGATTCCGCTATGGCTACACCTTC.

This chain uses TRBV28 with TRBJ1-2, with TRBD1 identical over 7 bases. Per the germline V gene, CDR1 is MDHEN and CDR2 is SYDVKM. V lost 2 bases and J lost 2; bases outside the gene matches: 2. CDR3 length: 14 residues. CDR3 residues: CASSLEQGNYGYTF. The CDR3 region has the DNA TGTGCCAGCAGTTTAGAACAGGGGAACTATGGCTACACCTTC.

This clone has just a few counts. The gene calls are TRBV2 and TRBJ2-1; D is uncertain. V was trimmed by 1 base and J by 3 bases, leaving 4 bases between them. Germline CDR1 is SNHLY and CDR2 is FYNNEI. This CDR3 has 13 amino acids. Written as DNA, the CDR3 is TGTGCCAGCAGTGAAGACAACTACAATGAGCAGTTCTTC. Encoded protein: CASSEDNYNEQFF.

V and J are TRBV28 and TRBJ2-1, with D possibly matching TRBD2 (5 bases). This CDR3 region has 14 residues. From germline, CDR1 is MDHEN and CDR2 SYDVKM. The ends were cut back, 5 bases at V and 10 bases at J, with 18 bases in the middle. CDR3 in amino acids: CASSLGALYLEQFF. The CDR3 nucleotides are TGTGCCAGCAGTCTGGGAGCCCTTTATTTAGAGCAGTTCTTC.

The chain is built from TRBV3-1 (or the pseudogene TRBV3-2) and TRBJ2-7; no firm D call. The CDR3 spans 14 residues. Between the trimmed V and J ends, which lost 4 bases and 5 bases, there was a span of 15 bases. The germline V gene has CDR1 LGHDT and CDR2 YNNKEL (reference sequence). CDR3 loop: CASSLNSHGNEQYF. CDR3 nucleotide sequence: TGTGCCAGCAGCCTAAACTCCCATGGAAACGAGCAGTACTTC.

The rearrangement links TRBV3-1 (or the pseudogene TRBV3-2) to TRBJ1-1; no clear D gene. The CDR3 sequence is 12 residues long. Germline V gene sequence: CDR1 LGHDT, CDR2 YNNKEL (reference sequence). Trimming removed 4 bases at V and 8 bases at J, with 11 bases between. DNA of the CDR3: TGTGCCAGCAGCCGAAGCGCGACAGAAGCTTTCTTT. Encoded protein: CASSRSATEAFF.

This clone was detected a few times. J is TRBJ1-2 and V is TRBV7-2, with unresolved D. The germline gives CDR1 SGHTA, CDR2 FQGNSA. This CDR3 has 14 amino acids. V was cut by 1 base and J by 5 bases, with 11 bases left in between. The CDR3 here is CASSLGLQLYGYTF. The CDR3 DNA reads TGTGCCAGCAGCTTAGGCCTACAACTATATGGCTACACCTTC.

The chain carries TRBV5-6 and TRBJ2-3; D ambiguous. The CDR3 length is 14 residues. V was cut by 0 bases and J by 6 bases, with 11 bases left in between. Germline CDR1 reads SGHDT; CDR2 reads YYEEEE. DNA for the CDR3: TGTGCCAGCAGCTTGGCAGAAACGTCTGATACGCAGTATTTT. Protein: CASSLAETSDTQYF.

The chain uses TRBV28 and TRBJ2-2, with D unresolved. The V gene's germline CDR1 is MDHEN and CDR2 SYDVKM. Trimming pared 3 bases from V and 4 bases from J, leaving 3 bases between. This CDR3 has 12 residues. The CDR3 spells CASSLGTGELFF. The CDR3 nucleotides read TGTGCCAGCAGTTTGGGCACCGGGGAGCTGTTTTTT.

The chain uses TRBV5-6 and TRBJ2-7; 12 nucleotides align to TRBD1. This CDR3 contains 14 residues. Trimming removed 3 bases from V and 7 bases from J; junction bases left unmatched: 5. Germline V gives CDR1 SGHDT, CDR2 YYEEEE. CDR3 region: CASSSGQGAWEQYF. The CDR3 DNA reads TGTGCCAGCAGCTCGGGACAGGGGGCGTGGGAGCAGTACTTC.

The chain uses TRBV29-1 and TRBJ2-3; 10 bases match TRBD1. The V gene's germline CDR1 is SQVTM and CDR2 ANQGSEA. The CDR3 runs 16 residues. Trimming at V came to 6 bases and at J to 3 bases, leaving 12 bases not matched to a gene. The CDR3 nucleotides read TGCAGCGTCGAGCTCGACAGGGGGCTACAGACAGATACGCAGTATTTT. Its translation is CSVELDRGLQTDTQYF.

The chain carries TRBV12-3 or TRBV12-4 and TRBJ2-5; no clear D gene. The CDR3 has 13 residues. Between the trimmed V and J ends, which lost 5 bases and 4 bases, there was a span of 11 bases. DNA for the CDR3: TGTGCCAGCAGTCGGCCACCCCGAGAGACCCAGTACTTC. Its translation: CASSRPPRETQYF.

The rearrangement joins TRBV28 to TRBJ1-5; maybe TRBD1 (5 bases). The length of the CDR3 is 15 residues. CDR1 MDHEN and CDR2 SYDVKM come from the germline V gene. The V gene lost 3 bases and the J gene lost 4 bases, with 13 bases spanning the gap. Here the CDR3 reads CASSLGGRGNQPQHF. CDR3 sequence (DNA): TGTGCCAGCAGTTTGGGTGGACGGGGGAATCAGCCCCAGCATTTT.

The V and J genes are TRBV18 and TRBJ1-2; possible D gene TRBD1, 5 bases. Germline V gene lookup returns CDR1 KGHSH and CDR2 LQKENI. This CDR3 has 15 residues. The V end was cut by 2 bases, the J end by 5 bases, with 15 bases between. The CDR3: CASSPGTYFGYGYTF. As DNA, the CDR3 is TGTGCCAGCTCACCAGGGACCTACTTTGGTTATGGCTACACCTTC.

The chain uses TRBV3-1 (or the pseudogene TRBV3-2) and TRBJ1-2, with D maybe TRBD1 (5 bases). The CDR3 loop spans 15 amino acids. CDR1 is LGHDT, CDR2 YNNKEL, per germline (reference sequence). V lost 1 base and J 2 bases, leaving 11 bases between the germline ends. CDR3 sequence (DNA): TGTGCCAGCAGCCAAGCGTCCTGGGGGAACTATGGCTACACCTTC. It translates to CASSQASWGNYGYTF.

The CDR3 protein is CASGLAGLGVDTQYF. Here the CDR3 DNA reads TGTGCTAGTGGTTTGGCGGGACTAGGGGTCGATACGCAGTATTTT. This sequence joins TRBV12-5 and TRBJ2-3; 8 nucleotides align to TRBD2. Germline CDR1 reads LGHNT; CDR2 reads FRNRAP. Trimming cost V 1 base and J 6 bases; bases outside gene matches: 6. The CDR3 has 15 residues. The full variable domain, with the rest looked up from reference TRBV12-5 and TRBJ2-3, is DARVTQTPRHKVTEMGQEVTMRCQPILGHNTVFWYRQTMMQGLELLAYFRNRAPLDDSGMPKDRFSAEMPDATLATLKIQPSEPRDSAVYFCASGLAGLGVDTQYFGPGTRLTVL.